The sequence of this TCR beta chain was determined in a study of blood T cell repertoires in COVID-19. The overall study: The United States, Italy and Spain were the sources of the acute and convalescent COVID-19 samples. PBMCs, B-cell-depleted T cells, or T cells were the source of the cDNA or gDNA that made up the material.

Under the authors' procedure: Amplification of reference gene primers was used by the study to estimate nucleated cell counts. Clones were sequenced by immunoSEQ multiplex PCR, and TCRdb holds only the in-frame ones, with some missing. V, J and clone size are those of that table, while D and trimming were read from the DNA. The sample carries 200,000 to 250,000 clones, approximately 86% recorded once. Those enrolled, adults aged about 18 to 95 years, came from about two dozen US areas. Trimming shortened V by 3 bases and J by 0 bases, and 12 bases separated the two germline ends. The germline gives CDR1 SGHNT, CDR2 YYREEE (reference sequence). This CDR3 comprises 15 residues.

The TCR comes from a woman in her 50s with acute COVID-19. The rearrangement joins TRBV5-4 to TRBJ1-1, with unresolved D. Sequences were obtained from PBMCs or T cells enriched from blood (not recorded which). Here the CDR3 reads CASSSRAKLNTEAFF. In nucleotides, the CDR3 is TGTGCCAGCAGCTCCCGTGCGAAGTTGAACACTGAAGCTTTCTTT.